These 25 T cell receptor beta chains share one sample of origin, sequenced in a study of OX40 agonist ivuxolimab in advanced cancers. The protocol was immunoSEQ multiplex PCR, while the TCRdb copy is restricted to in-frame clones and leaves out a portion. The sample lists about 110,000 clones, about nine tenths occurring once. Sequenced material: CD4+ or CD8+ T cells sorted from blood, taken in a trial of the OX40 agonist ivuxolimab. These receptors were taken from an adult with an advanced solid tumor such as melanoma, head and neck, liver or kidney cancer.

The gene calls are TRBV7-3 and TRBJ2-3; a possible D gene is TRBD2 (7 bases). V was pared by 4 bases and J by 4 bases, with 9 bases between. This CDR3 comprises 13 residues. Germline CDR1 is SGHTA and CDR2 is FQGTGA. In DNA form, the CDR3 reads TGTGCCAGCAGCTACGGGGGGCCAGATACGCAGTATTTT. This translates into CASSYGGPDTQYF.

The CDR3 region has the DNA TGTGCCAGTAGTGTCCTAGCGGGGCCCTCCTACAATGAGCAGTTCTTC. Amino acids: CASSVLAGPSYNEQFF. V usage is TRBV19 and J usage is TRBJ2-1, with 9 bases fitting TRBD2. J gave up 0 bases and V 5 bases, and 5 bases lay outside the gene matches. The CDR3 contains 16 residues. CDR1 and CDR2 (germline): LNHDA, SQIVND (reference sequence).

CDR3 nucleotide sequence: TGTGCCAGCAGCCGAGACGGACAGGCCGCCAGAGGCGGGGAGCTGTTTTTT. This gives the protein CASSRDGQAARGGELFF. The chain is built from TRBV7-2 and TRBJ2-2; 7 bases match TRBD1. This CDR3 comprises 17 residues. Germline V lookup: CDR1 SGHTA, CDR2 FQGNSA. J lost 7 bases, V lost 5 bases, and 16 bases had no gene match.

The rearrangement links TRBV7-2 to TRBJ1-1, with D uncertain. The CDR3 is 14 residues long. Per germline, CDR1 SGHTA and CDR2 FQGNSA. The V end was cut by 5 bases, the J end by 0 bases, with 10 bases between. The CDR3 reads CASSPDPMNTEAFF. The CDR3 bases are TGTGCCAGCAGCCCAGATCCCATGAACACTGAAGCTTTCTTT.

Here the CDR3 DNA reads TGTGCCTGGAGTGTACAGGGGGGGGCCGCCAATCAGCCCCAGCATTTT. As protein: CAWSVQGGAANQPQHF. The rearrangement joins TRBV30 to TRBJ1-5, with 8 bases lining up with TRBD1. The CDR3 is made up of 16 amino acids. With 0 bases clipped from V and 3 bases from J, the junction kept 7 bases outside the gene matches. Germline CDR1 reads GTSNPN; CDR2 reads SVGIG (reference sequence).

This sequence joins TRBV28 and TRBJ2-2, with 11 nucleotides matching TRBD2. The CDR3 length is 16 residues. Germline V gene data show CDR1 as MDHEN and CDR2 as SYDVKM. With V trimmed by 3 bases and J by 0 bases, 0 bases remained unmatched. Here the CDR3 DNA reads TGTGCCAGCAGTTTTAGCGGGGGGGCGAACACCGGGGAGCTGTTTTTT. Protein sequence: CASSFSGGANTGELFF.

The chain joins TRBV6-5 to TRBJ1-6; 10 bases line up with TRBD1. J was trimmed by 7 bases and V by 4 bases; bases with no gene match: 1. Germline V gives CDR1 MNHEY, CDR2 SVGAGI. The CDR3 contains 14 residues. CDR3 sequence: CASSSDRGNSPLHF. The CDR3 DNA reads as TGTGCCAGCAGTTCGGACAGGGGGAATTCACCCCTCCACTTT.

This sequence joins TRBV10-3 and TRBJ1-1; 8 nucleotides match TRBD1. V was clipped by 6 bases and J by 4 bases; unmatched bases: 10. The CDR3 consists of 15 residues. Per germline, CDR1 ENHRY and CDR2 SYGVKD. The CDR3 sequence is CAISNPDRASTEAFF. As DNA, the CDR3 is TGTGCCATCAGCAACCCGGACAGGGCGAGCACTGAAGCTTTCTTT.

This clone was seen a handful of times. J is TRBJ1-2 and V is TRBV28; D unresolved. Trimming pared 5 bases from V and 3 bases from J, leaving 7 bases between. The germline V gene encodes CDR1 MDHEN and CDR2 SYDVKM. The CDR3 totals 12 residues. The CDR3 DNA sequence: TGTGCCAGCAGTCCCCGGGACTATGGCTACACCTTC. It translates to CASSPRDYGYTF.

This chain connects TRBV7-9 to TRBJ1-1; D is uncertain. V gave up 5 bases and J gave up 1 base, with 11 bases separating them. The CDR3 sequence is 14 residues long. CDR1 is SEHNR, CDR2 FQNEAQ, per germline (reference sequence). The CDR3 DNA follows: TGTGCCAGCAGCCCGAGGACGGGGAACACTGAAGCTTTCTTT. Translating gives CASSPRTGNTEAFF.

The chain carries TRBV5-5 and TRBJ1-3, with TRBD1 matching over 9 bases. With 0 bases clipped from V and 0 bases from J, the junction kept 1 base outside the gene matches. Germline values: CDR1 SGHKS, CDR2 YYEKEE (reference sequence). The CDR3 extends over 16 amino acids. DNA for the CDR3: TGTGCCAGCAGCTTGGACAGGGGGCTCTCTGGAAACACCATATATTTT. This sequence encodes CASSLDRGLSGNTIYF.

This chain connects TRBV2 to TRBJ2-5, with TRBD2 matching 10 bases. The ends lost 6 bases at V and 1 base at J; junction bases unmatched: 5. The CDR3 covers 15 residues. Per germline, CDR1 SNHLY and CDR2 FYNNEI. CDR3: CASRISGGPQETQYF. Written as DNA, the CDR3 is TGTGCCAGCAGAATTAGCGGGGGGCCCCAAGAGACCCAGTACTTC.

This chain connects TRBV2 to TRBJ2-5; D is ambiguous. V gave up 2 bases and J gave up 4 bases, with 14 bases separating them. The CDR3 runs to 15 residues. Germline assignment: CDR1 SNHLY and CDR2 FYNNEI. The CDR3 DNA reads TGTGCCAGCAGTGAAAAGGAATGGAGCCGAGAGACCCAGTACTTC. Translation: CASSEKEWSRETQYF.

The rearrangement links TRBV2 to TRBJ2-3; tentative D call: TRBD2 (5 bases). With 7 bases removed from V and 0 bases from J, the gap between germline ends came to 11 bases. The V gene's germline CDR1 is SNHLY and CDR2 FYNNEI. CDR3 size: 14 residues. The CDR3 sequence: CASTRSGSTDTQYF. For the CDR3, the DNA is TGTGCCAGCACTAGGTCGGGGAGCACAGATACGCAGTATTTT.

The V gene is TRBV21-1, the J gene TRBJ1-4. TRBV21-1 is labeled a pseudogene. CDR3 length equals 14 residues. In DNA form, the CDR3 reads TGTGCCAGCAGCGGTCCGGTGATGTATGAAAAACTGTTTTTT. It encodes CASSGPVMYEKLFF.

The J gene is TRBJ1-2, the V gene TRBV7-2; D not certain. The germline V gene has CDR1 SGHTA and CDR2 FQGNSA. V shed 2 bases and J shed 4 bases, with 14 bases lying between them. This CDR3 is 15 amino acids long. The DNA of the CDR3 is TGTGCCAGCAGCTTAAATCCGCAGAGTCCCTATGGCTACACCTTC. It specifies CASSLNPQSPYGYTF.

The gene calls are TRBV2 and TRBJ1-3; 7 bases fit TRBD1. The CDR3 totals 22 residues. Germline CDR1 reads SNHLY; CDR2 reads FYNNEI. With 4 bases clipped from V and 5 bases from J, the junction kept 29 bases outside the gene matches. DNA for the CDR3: TGTGCCAGCAGTGTAATACCTCCCGGGACAGCAATTTTCTTATCTCAGAGAAACACCATATATTTT. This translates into CASSVIPPGTAIFLSQRNTIYF.

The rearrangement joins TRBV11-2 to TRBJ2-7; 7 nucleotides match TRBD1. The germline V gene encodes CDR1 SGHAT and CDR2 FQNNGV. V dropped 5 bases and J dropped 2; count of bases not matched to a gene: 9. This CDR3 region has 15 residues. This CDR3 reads CASSRGGQPPYEQYF. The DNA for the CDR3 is TGTGCCAGCAGCAGAGGGGGACAGCCGCCCTACGAGCAGTACTTC.

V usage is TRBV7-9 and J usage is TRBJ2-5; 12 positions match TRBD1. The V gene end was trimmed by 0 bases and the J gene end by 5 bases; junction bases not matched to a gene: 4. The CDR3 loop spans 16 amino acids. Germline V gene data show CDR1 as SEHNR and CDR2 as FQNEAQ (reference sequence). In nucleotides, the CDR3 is TGTGCCAGCAGCTTAGCGGGGACAGGGGGCTGGGAGACCCAGTACTTC. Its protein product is CASSLAGTGGWETQYF.

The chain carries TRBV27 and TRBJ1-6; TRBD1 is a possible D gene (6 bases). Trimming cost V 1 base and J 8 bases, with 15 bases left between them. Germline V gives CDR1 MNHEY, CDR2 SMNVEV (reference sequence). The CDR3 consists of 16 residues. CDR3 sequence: CASSLFWGRRDSPLHF. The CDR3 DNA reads TGTGCCAGCAGTTTATTTTGGGGGCGTAGGGATTCACCCCTCCACTTT.

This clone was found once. CDR3 in DNA: TGTGCCACCAGCAGAGGGACTAGCGGGGGAGCAGATACGCAGTATTTT. This translates into CATSRGTSGGADTQYF. The genes are TRBV15 and TRBJ2-3, with 13 bases identical to TRBD2. CDR3 size: 16 residues. Unmatched junction bases numbered 2, after V lost 1 base and J lost 4 bases. The germline gives CDR1 LNHNV, CDR2 YYDKDF (reference sequence).

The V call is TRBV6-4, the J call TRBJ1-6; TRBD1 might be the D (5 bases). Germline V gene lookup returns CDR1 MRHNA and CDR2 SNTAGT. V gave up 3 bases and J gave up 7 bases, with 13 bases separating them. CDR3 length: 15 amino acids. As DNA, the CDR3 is TGTGCCAGCAGTGATGCCGAAGGGGAGAATTCACCCCTCCACTTT. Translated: CASSDAEGENSPLHF.

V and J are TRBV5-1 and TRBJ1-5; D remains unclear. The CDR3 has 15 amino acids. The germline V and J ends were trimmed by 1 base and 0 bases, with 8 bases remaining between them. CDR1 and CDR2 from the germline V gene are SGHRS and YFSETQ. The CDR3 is CASSLLPNSNQPQHF. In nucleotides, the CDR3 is TGCGCCAGCAGCTTGCTTCCCAATAGCAATCAGCCCCAGCATTTT.

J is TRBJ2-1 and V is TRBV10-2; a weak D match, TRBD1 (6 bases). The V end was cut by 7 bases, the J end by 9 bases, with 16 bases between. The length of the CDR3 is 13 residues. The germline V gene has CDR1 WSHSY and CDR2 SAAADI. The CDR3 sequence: CASNPGTIGEQFF. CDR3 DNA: TGCGCCAGCAATCCGGGGACAATCGGTGAGCAGTTCTTC.

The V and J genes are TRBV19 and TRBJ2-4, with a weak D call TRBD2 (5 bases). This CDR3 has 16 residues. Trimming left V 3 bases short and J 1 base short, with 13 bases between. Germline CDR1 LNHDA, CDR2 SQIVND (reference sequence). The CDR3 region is CASSIAGMVAKNIQYF. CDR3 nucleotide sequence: TGTGCCAGTAGTATTGCCGGGATGGTGGCCAAAAACATTCAGTACTTC.